Shown below are 5 T cell receptor beta chains from a single sample sequenced in a study of T cells in Graves' hyperthyroidism and ophthalmopathy. TCR beta CDR3 regions were amplified from RNA. Carried out on the TCR CDR3, a first-round RT-PCR used the HTBI primer set. In TCRdb, the multiplex PCR reads were re-called with MiXCR into one record per CDR3 protein. The data show some 560,000 distinct CDR3 sequences, with 15% to 18% seen just once and around 7.8% held by the top ten. The material sequenced was blood. The receptors stem from a woman aged 25 to 39 with Graves' hyperthyroidism.

In its sample, this clonotype was seen many times. The gene calls are TRBV6-1 and TRBJ1-4, with D uncertain. This CDR3 comprises 15 residues. Germline V CDR1 and CDR2: MNHNS, SASEGT. The V end lost 6 bases, the J end lost 2 bases, and 13 bases lay between the germline ends. DNA of the CDR3: TGTGCCAGCAGGGTGGCGAAATCTACTAATGAAAAACTGTTTTTT. Protein product: CASRVAKSTNEKLFF.

This clonotype was detected a few times. This chain uses TRBV10-3 with TRBJ2-3, with TRBD2 matching 10 bases. V was clipped by 3 bases and J by 3 bases; unmatched bases: 6. The CDR3 totals 16 residues. Germline CDR1 ENHRY, CDR2 SYGVKD. In DNA form, the CDR3 reads TGTGCCATCAGTGATAGGGCTAGCGGGAGAACAGATACGCAGTATTTT. This encodes CAISDRASGRTDTQYF.

The CDR3 DNA follows: TGTGCCAGCAGTGAGGTTCACTTTGCCGATACGCAGTATTTT. It translates to CASSEVHFADTQYF. The chain couples TRBV6-1 to TRBJ2-3; D unresolved. V was pared by 3 bases and J by 6 bases, with 13 bases between. CDR1 is MNHNS, CDR2 SASEGT, per germline. CDR3 length: 14 amino acids.

This clonotype was recorded at least ten times. The rearrangement links TRBV3-1 to TRBJ2-7; D ambiguous. V was shortened by 4 bases and J by 1 base, with 8 bases between the two germline ends. The CDR3 loop spans 13 amino acids. Germline assignment: CDR1 LGHDT and CDR2 YNNKEL (reference sequence). The CDR3 region has the DNA TGTGCCAGCAGCCTTAGTGTTTCCTACGAGCAGTACTTC. Translation gives CASSLSVSYEQYF.

As to this clonotype: A much larger clone is a single base away; this may be a read error. The V call is TRBV28, the J call TRBJ2-1; D is ambiguous. This CDR3 is built from 13 residues. Trimming stripped 7 bases from V and 2 bases from J, with 9 bases between. Germline-derived CDR1 and CDR2 are MDHEN and SYDVKM. The CDR3 coding sequence is TGTGCCAGCACAAGACCCACCTACAATGAGCAGTTCTTC. The encoded protein is CASTRPTYNEQFF. Filled out from reference TRBV28 and TRBJ2-1, the complete variable domain reads DVKVTQSSRYLVKRTGEKVFLECVQDMDHENMFWYRQDPGLGLRLIYFSYDVKMKEKGDIPEGYSVSREKKERFSLILESASTNQTSMYLCASTRPTYNEQFFGPGTRLTVL.